This T cell receptor beta chain was captured in a study of blood T cell repertoires in COVID-19. The table came from immunoSEQ multiplex PCR; TCRdb's copy has only in-frame clones and leaves some out. The sample has 300,000 to 400,000 clones, more than 75% seen once. V dropped 0 bases and J dropped 8 bases, with 10 bases sitting between them. This CDR3 has 13 amino acids. CDR1 and CDR2 from the germline V gene are MNHNS and SASEGT. This receptor was taken from a woman aged 18-29 years who had recovered from COVID-19. What was sequenced was peripheral blood. J is TRBJ1-2 and V is TRBV6-1; D perhaps matches TRBD1 (5 bases). The CDR3 is CASSEAKQDGYTF. DNA for the CDR3: TGTGCCAGCAGTGAAGCTAAACAGGACGGCTACACCTTC.